This T cell receptor (beta chain) came from a study of cytotoxic CD8 clonotypes in ibrutinib-treated CLL. Overall study findings and caveats: Public clonotypes occurred uncommonly; on treatment, they contracted or remained stable.

A word on this clone: Its matching antigen is unknown.

The ends were cut back, 10 bases at V and 4 bases at J, with 23 bases in the middle. The CDR3 has 16 amino acids. CDR1 LNHDA and CDR2 SQIVND come from the germline V gene (reference sequence). TCRdb keeps only in-frame clones here, not all; method: immunoSEQ multiplex PCR. Among some 140,000 clones listed, around four fifths were seen once. TCR beta library input comprised around 2.1 micrograms of genomic DNA from cryopreserved PBMCs. The TCR sequence derives from a human donor with chronic lymphocytic leukemia. The rearrangement joins TRBV19 to TRBJ1-5; D not resolved. The starting material was PBMCs, obtained after 24 months of ibrutinib treatment. The CDR3 DNA is TGTGCCACAGGAAACCGGCGGGGAGAATTAAATCAGCCCCAGCATTTT. Its protein product is CATGNRRGELNQPQHF.